These T cell receptor beta chains were read from a single sample in a study of regulatory T cells in long-lasting Graves disease. MiXCR, run by TCRdb on the multiplex PCR reads, gives a single entry per CDR3 protein. The sample has some 490,000 distinct CDR3 sequences, 12% seen once. The data also belong to a second study, concerning T cells in Graves' hyperthyroidism and ophthalmopathy.

The source was peripheral blood mononuclear cells (PBMCs), collected at new diagnosis, from a patient treated with antithyroid drugs. Every receptor here comes from a woman in her twenties or thirties with Graves disease. Both conserved end residues are part of each CDR3. The D gene is left open where the match is weak. Part of the rows lack a size; the others show once, few, many or a class for expanded clones.

abundance	v_gene	d_gene	j_gene	CDR3aa	CDR3nt
many	TRBV11-3	TRBD2	TRBJ2-1	CASSLGTIPSGPYNEQFF	TGTGCCAGCAGCTTAGGAACCATCCCTAGCGGACCCTACAATGAGCAGTTCTTC
few	TRBV6-1	-	TRBJ1-5	CASTGGGRGNQPQHF	TGTGCCAGCACTGGTGGGGGCAGGGGCAATCAGCCCCAGCATTTT
many	TRBV10-3	-	TRBJ1-1	CAISPRGSGTEAFF	TGTGCCATCAGCCCGAGGGGGTCGGGCACTGAAGCTTTCTTT
-	TRBV28	TRBD1	TRBJ1-2	CAGGQGYGYTF	TGTGCCGGGGGACAGGGCTATGGCTACACCTTC
many	TRBV6-2/TRBV6-3	TRBD2	TRBJ2-1	CASSEGRTSGDEQFF	TGTGCCAGCAGTGAGGGCCGGACTAGCGGGGATGAGCAGTTCTTC
many	TRBV30	TRBD1	TRBJ1-6	CAWRLQGANSPLHF	TGTGCCTGGAGGTTGCAGGGGGCTAATTCACCCCTCCACTTT
few	TRBV29-1	TRBD1	TRBJ2-1	CGLQGAPYNEQFF	TGCGGATTACAGGGGGCCCCCTACAATGAGCAGTTCTTC
many	TRBV6-2/TRBV6-3	-	TRBJ2-5	CASNPSSRSLETQYF	TGTGCCAGTAACCCCTCTAGCCGGAGTTTGGAGACCCAGTACTTC
many	TRBV6-8	-	TRBJ2-7	CATDLYEQYF	TGTGCCACGGACCTTTACGAGCAGTACTTC
-	TRBV7-8	TRBD1	TRBJ2-7	CASSLVSQGVGEQYF	TGTGCCAGCAGCTTAGTGTCTCAGGGGGTGGGCGAGCAGTACTTC
many	TRBV7-8	-	TRBJ2-1	CASSALAAGTYNEQFF	TGTGCCAGCAGCGCTCTGGCGGCAGGGACCTACAATGAGCAGTTCTTC
many	TRBV2	-	TRBJ2-4	CASGASLAKNIQYF	TGTGCCAGTGGAGCCTCCCTAGCCAAAAACATTCAGTACTTC
few	TRBV9	-	TRBJ2-7	CASSPRQSPTYEQYF	TGTGCCAGCAGCCCCCGACAGAGCCCTACCTACGAGCAGTACTTC
many	TRBV10-3	TRBD1	TRBJ1-2	CAISEGTEWYGYTF	TGTGCCATCAGTGAGGGGACAGAATGGTATGGCTACACCTTC
many	TRBV7-9	-	TRBJ1-2	CASSSPLDLNYGYTF	TGTGCCAGCAGCTCTCCTCTGGACCTGAACTATGGCTACACCTTC
few	TRBV6-9	-	TRBJ2-7	CASSYDYSRTSTGEQYF	TGTGCCAGCAGTTACGATTACTCCCGGACCTCAACCGGGGAGCAGTACTTC
-	TRBV6-1	-	TRBJ2-5	CASLGGPWETQYF	TGTGCCAGCCTAGGGGGGCCGTGGGAGACCCAGTACTTC
-	TRBV5-1	TRBD2	TRBJ2-1	CASSPPGSGSYNEQFF	TGTGCCAGCAGCCCTCCGGGGAGCGGGAGTTACAATGAGCAGTTCTTC
many	TRBV12-3/TRBV12-4	-	TRBJ1-6	CASSFSFRAMPSSYNSPLHF	TGTGCCAGCAGTTTTTCGTTCCGGGCAATGCCGAGCTCCTATAATTCACCCCTCCACTTT
few	TRBV27	-	TRBJ2-7	CASSSTDLYEQYF	TGTGCCAGCAGTTCCACCGATCTCTACGAGCAGTACTTC
-	TRBV6-2/TRBV6-3	TRBD1	TRBJ1-1	CASTLGQQGGTEAFF	TGTGCCAGCACCTTGGGCCAACAGGGGGGCACTGAAGCTTTCTTT
many	TRBV11-1	-	TRBJ2-5	CASSLGRRGETQYF	TGTGCCAGCAGCTTAGGGCGGCGGGGCGAGACCCAGTACTTC
many	TRBV6-1	TRBD2	TRBJ2-3	CASRSGIRDTQYF	TGTGCCAGCAGAAGCGGGATTAGGGATACGCAGTATTTT
many	TRBV9	-	TRBJ2-7	CASSVRDFPLEQYF	TGTGCCAGCAGCGTAAGGGACTTCCCCCTTGAACAGTACTTC
many	TRBV27	-	TRBJ2-1	CASSSRPGTHNEQFF	TGTGCCAGCAGTTCTCGCCCCGGGACCCACAATGAGCAGTTCTTC
many	TRBV27	-	TRBJ2-1	CATSDWRRTIF	TGTGCCACCTCCGACTGGCGAAGGACGATCTTC
many	TRBV2	-	TRBJ1-2	CASSDAGRFKAIGYTF	TGTGCCAGCAGTGACGCTGGGCGGTTTAAGGCTATTGGCTACACCTTC
-	TRBV20-1	-	TRBJ2-2	CSAQEGAGELFF	TGCAGTGCCCAGGAGGGCGCCGGGGAGCTGTTTTTT
many	TRBV20-1	-	TRBJ2-7	CSARDRDGFYEQYF	TGCAGTGCTAGAGATCGTGACGGTTTCTACGAGCAGTACTTC
-	TRBV9	TRBD2	TRBJ2-3	CASSATSGKESDTQYF	TGTGCCAGCAGCGCGACTAGCGGGAAGGAGTCAGATACGCAGTATTTT
-	TRBV19	-	TRBJ1-3	CASSIDLQRNTIYF	TGTGCCAGTAGTATAGATCTTCAGAGAAACACCATATATTTT
-	TRBV11-2	TRBD1	TRBJ2-3	CASSLAGTASDTQYF	TGTGCCAGCAGCTTAGCGGGGACAGCCTCAGATACGCAGTATTTT
many	TRBV6-1	TRBD1	TRBJ1-1	CASSRDRVRVEAFF	TGTGCCAGCAGCCGGGACAGGGTACGGGTTGAAGCTTTCTTT
few	TRBV19	-	TRBJ2-4	CASSIIGSQNIQYF	TGTGCCAGTAGTATAATTGGGTCCCAAAACATTCAGTACTTC
many	TRBV2	TRBD1	TRBJ1-4	CASIAGTGGPNEKLFF	TGTGCCAGCATCGCCGGGACAGGGGGACCTAATGAAAAACTGTTTTTT
few	TRBV9	-	TRBJ2-2	CASSARGVGGELFF	TGTGCCAGCAGCGCAAGGGGTGTAGGCGGGGAGCTGTTTTTT
many	TRBV28	-	TRBJ2-7	CASKGGEQYF	TGTGCCAGCAAGGGCGGCGAGCAGTACTTC
-	TRBV10-3	-	TRBJ1-1	CATNLAAGSNTEAFF	TGTGCCACCAACTTAGCGGCAGGTTCGAACACTGAAGCTTTCTTT
many	TRBV7-8	TRBD1	TRBJ2-5	CASSDGQGLVSQETQYF	TGTGCCAGCAGCGACGGACAGGGTTTAGTCTCACAAGAGACCCAGTACTTC
few	TRBV7-9	-	TRBJ1-3	CASSEITGYAGNAIYF	TGTGCCAGCAGCGAAATAACAGGCTATGCTGGAAACGCCATATATTTT
many	TRBV28	-	TRBJ2-2	CASSFAGELFF	TGTGCCAGCAGTTTTGCCGGGGAGCTGTTTTTT
few	TRBV4-3	TRBD2	TRBJ2-1	CASSLRTGTSAYNEQFF	TGCGCCAGCAGCCTGAGGACCGGGACTAGCGCCTACAATGAGCAGTTCTTC
many	TRBV20-1	TRBD2	TRBJ2-4	CSATSSGSQAKNIQYF	TGCAGTGCTACCTCTAGCGGGAGTCAAGCCAAAAACATTCAGTACTTC
-	TRBV6-1	-	TRBJ2-6	CASWEGHQIFSSGANVLTF	TGTGCCAGCTGGGAGGGACACCAAATTTTTTCATCTGGGGCCAACGTCCTGACTTTC
many	TRBV6-2/TRBV6-3	TRBD2	TRBJ2-2	CASSFIGGRPTGELFF	TGTGCCAGCAGTTTCATAGGCGGGAGGCCCACCGGGGAGCTGTTTTTT
many	TRBV27	TRBD2	TRBJ2-1	CASSLSSGDPNEQFF	TGTGCCAGCAGTTTATCTAGCGGGGACCCTAATGAGCAGTTCTTC
many	TRBV3-1	TRBD1	TRBJ2-7	CASGGQGAPGQYF	TGTGCCAGCGGGGGACAGGGGGCTCCTGGGCAGTACTTC
-	TRBV6-1	-	TRBJ2-2	CASSPFVTGELFF	TGTGCCAGCAGCCCTTTTGTTACCGGGGAGCTGTTTTTT
-	TRBV4-2	-	TRBJ2-4	CASSQVYRQNIQYF	TGTGCCAGCAGCCAAGTATACCGGCAAAACATTCAGTACTTC
few	TRBV30	TRBD2	TRBJ2-5	CAWSPGLAMQETQYF	TGTGCCTGGAGTCCGGGACTAGCGATGCAAGAGACCCAGTACTTC
-	TRBV20-1	TRBD2	TRBJ2-7	CSARDLREAFYEQYF	TGCAGTGCTAGAGATTTACGGGAGGCATTCTACGAGCAGTACTTC
many	TRBV5-1	-	TRBJ1-6	CASSLAAGVALHF	TGCGCCAGCAGCTTGGCAGCAGGGGTTGCCCTCCACTTT
few	TRBV18	-	TRBJ2-1	CASSPTLTHEQFF	TGTGCCAGCTCACCGACCTTGACCCATGAGCAGTTCTTC
many	TRBV11-2	-	TRBJ2-7	CASSLANYYEQYF	TGTGCCAGCAGCTTAGCTAATTACTACGAGCAGTACTTC
many	TRBV6-1	TRBD2	TRBJ2-1	CASSEGLAGYNEQFF	TGTGCCAGCAGTGAAGGACTAGCGGGCTACAATGAGCAGTTCTTC